Each of the 27 T cell receptor beta chains below was sequenced from the same sample in a study of blood T cell repertoires in COVID-19. Profiled with immunoSEQ multiplex PCR; TCRdb holds only in-frame clones, not every one. The data show about 110,000 clones, 88% seen once. The specimen sequenced was peripheral blood. These receptors were taken from a man aged 50 or older with active or convalescent COVID-19.

This clone was detected only once. V is TRBV7-2 and J is TRBJ1-5; 7 bases map to TRBD1. The CDR3 sequence is 18 residues long. V shed 5 bases and J 0 bases; nucleotides not matched to a gene: 13. Germline loops: CDR1 SGHTA, CDR2 FQGNSA. This CDR3 is CASSPQGGRVYSNQPQHF. CDR3 bases: TGTGCCAGCAGCCCGCAGGGGGGACGGGTATATAGCAATCAGCCCCAGCATTTT.

A remark on this clone: Other nucleotide sequences in the sample specify the same CDR3. The CDR3 nucleotides read TGTGCCAGCAGCCTAGGACTAGCGGGAGGGAATGAGCAGTTCTTC. It is translated as CASSLGLAGGNEQFF. The chain links TRBV7-2 to TRBJ2-1; 15 bases are shared with TRBD2. Germline-derived CDR1 and CDR2 are SGHTA and FQGNSA. The V gene end was trimmed by 5 bases and the J gene end by 7 bases; junction bases not matched to a gene: 3. The CDR3 consists of 15 residues.

This clone has a single count. The V gene is TRBV18, the J gene TRBJ2-2, with 7 nucleotides matching TRBD2. CDR1 and CDR2 from the germline V gene are KGHSH and LQKENI. Germline trimming cut 6 bases from V and 2 bases from J; bases unmatched to any gene: 9. This CDR3 region has 16 residues. CDR3 residues: CASSRTGGSNTGELFF. Here the CDR3 DNA reads TGTGCCAGCTCCCGGACCGGGGGGTCCAACACCGGGGAGCTGTTTTTT.

The CDR3 loop is CAWSAGTGYSDTQYF. CDR3 coding DNA: TGTGCCTGGAGTGCCGGGACAGGGTATTCAGATACGCAGTATTTT. This chain uses TRBV30 with TRBJ2-3; 9 bases fit TRBD1. The CDR3 totals 15 residues. Trimming took 1 base from V and 4 from J; bases not matched to a gene: 6. Germline CDR1 reads GTSNPN; CDR2 reads SVGIG (reference sequence).

The rearrangement joins TRBV5-1 to TRBJ1-4; D uncertain. The CDR3 spans 14 residues. Looked up from germline, CDR1 is SGHRS and CDR2 is YFSETQ. V was shortened by 4 bases and J by 6 bases, with 13 bases between the two germline ends. The CDR3 coding sequence is TGCGCCAGCAGCACGAACGACTGGGATGAAAAACTGTTTTTT. Translated: CASSTNDWDEKLFF.

The rearrangement uses TRBV3-1 (or the pseudogene TRBV3-2) and TRBJ2-2, with 11 bases that match TRBD2. The germline V gene encodes CDR1 LGHDT and CDR2 YNNKEL (reference sequence). This CDR3 comprises 15 residues. V shed 2 bases, J shed 5 bases, and the junction held 1 base outside the gene matches. The CDR3 protein is CASSQTSGSTGELFF. CDR3 nucleotides: TGTGCCAGCAGCCAAACTAGCGGGAGTACCGGGGAGCTGTTTTTT.

The genes are TRBV30 and TRBJ2-3; D is possibly TRBD2 (6 bases). V was trimmed by 4 bases and J by 7 bases, leaving 15 bases between them. CDR1 is GTSNPN, CDR2 SVGIG, per germline (reference sequence). The CDR3 covers 13 residues. The CDR3 bases are TGTGCCTGGAAGCACGGGAGCAGAAATACGCAGTATTTT. Residues: CAWKHGSRNTQYF.

The chain employs TRBV27 and TRBJ2-5; weak D call: TRBD1 (6 bases). V was shortened by 4 bases and J by 0 bases, with 9 bases between the two germline ends. CDR3 length: 14 amino acids. The V gene's germline CDR1 is MNHEY and CDR2 SMNVEV (reference sequence). The CDR3 loop reads CASSYGDNQETQYF. The CDR3 DNA reads as TGTGCCAGCAGTTATGGGGACAACCAAGAGACCCAGTACTTC.

This clone was observed a handful of times. This chain uses TRBV6-5 with TRBJ1-3; D perhaps matches TRBD1 (5 bases). This CDR3 is 15 amino acids long. Germline V gives CDR1 MNHEY, CDR2 SVGAGI. Trimming left V 2 bases short and J 6 bases short, with 14 bases between. The CDR3 bases are TGTGCCAGCAGTTACCGGTGGGGGGATGAAAACACCATATATTTT. Translation: CASSYRWGDENTIYF.

This rearrangement joins TRBV3-1 (or the pseudogene TRBV3-2) to TRBJ2-1; 8 nucleotides line up with TRBD2. The CDR3 totals 15 residues. CDR1 and CDR2 from the germline V gene are LGHDT and YNNKEL (reference sequence). V gave up 4 bases and J gave up 5 bases; unmatched junction bases: 7. The CDR3 sequence: CASSPAAGVHNEQFF. In DNA form, the CDR3 reads TGTGCCAGCAGCCCCGCAGCGGGGGTCCACAATGAGCAGTTCTTC.

This chain links TRBV7-9 with TRBJ1-4; 10 positions agree with TRBD1. Per the germline V gene, CDR1 is SEHNR and CDR2 is FQNEAQ (reference sequence). Trimming at V came to 5 bases and at J to 8 bases, leaving 2 bases not matched to a gene. CDR3 length equals 13 residues. The chain's CDR3 is CASSRTGGEKLFF. As DNA, the CDR3 is TGTGCCAGCAGCCGGACAGGGGGAGAAAAACTGTTTTTT.

The J gene is TRBJ1-5, the V gene TRBV6-1; tentative D call: TRBD1 (5 bases). The CDR3 extends over 14 amino acids. V dropped 3 bases and J dropped 7 bases, with 13 bases sitting between them. In germline, CDR1 is MNHNS, CDR2 SASEGT. The CDR3 region has the DNA TGTGCCAGCAGTGACCGGGGGACCCTCCAGCCCCAGCATTTT. Amino acids: CASSDRGTLQPQHF.

The rearrangement uses TRBV9 and TRBJ2-1, with 11 bases fitting TRBD2. V shed 0 bases, J shed 13 bases, and the junction held 12 bases outside the gene matches. Germline V gives CDR1 SGDLS, CDR2 YYNGEE. The CDR3 covers 16 residues. The CDR3 DNA follows: TGTGCCAGCAGCGTAGATATAGCGGGAGGGCTAAGGGAACAGTTCTTC. Translating it yields CASSVDIAGGLREQFF.

With regard to this clone: Since no conserved phenylalanine or tryptophan closes the CDR3, a read error is the likely cause. The DNA is omitted, as the CDR3 cannot be located on it reliably, and the CDR3 follows TCRdb's listing. CDR3 sequence reads: CASSPRDSETLYP. The chain carries TRBV7-9 and TRBJ1-3; TRBD1, the table's D call, was not compared with the DNA. Including both end residues, the CDR3 is 13 amino acids long. Germline V gene data show CDR1 as SEHNR and CDR2 as FQNEAQ (reference sequence).

CDR3 sequence: CASSLGEGYNEQFF. In DNA, the CDR3 is TGTGCCAGCAGCTTAGGGGAGGGATACAATGAGCAGTTCTTC. J is TRBJ2-1 and V is TRBV7-6, with 7 bases aligning to TRBD2. With V trimmed by 1 base and J by 4 bases, 1 base remained unmatched. Germline V CDR1 and CDR2: SGHVS, FNYEAQ. The CDR3 spans 14 residues.

The chain uses TRBV28 and TRBJ2-7; no clear D. Germline assignment: CDR1 MDHEN and CDR2 SYDVKM. The CDR3 runs to 14 residues. Trimming pared 5 bases from V and 2 bases from J, leaving 13 bases between. CDR3 amino acids: CASSVVAPTYEQYF. The DNA for the CDR3 is TGTGCCAGCAGTGTCGTGGCCCCCACCTACGAGCAGTACTTC.

This chain links TRBV30 with TRBJ2-5; 7 nucleotides line up with TRBD1. V shed 4 bases and J 5 bases; nucleotides not matched to a gene: 10. Germline loops: CDR1 GTSNPN, CDR2 SVGIG (reference sequence). The CDR3 loop spans 14 amino acids. This chain's CDR3 is CAWTTGVSPETQYF. In DNA, the CDR3 is TGTGCCTGGACCACAGGGGTGTCGCCCGAGACCCAGTACTTC. Using reference TRBV30 and TRBJ2-5 for the parts outside the CDR3, the full variable domain is SQTIHQWPATLVQPVGSPLSLECTVEGTSNPNLYWYRQAAGRGLQLLFYSVGIGQISSEVPQNLSASRPQDRQFILSSKKLLLSDSGFYLCAWTTGVSPETQYFGPGTRLLVL.

The gene calls are TRBV2 and TRBJ2-3; the D gene is possibly TRBD2 (6 bases). Germline CDR1 is SNHLY and CDR2 is FYNNEI. The CDR3 is made up of 15 amino acids. Trimming stripped 7 bases from V and 2 bases from J, with 16 bases between. The CDR3 DNA follows: TGTGCCAGCAAACCCAGTGGACTAACCACAGATACGCAGTATTTT. Translating it yields CASKPSGLTTDTQYF.

This sequence joins TRBV11-2 and TRBJ1-5, with a weak D call TRBD1 (6 bases). The germline gives CDR1 SGHAT, CDR2 FQNNGV. This CDR3 is built from 15 residues. The V end lost 0 bases, the J end lost 6 bases, and 12 bases lay between the germline ends. In DNA, the CDR3 is TGTGCCAGCAGCTTAGAAAGACAGGCGGGTCAGCCCCAGCATTTT. It codes for CASSLERQAGQPQHF.

The chain combines TRBV3-1 (or the pseudogene TRBV3-2) with TRBJ1-1; maybe TRBD1 (6 bases). Germline values: CDR1 LGHDT, CDR2 YNNKEL (reference sequence). CDR3 length: 13 residues. The V gene lost 6 bases and the J gene lost 11 bases, with 19 bases spanning the gap. CDR3 coding DNA: TGTGCCAGCAGTCCCGGTAGGCGGGGGGGCGCTTTCTTT. Its translation is CASSPGRRGGAFF.

The rearrangement uses TRBV2 and TRBJ1-5, with TRBD1 matching 8 bases. Germline assignment: CDR1 SNHLY and CDR2 FYNNEI. This CDR3 spans 17 amino acids. With 4 bases clipped from V and 0 bases from J, the junction kept 8 bases outside the gene matches. CDR3 bases: TGTGCCAGCAGTGTGACAGGGGCCGGGTATAGCAATCAGCCCCAGCATTTT. Translation: CASSVTGAGYSNQPQHF.

The chain recombines TRBV6-1 with TRBJ1-4, with 7 bases identical to TRBD1. The CDR3 is made up of 15 amino acids. CDR1 is MNHNS, CDR2 SASEGT, per germline. The ends lost 1 base at V and 5 bases at J; junction bases unmatched: 4. The CDR3 spells CASSEGQGFNEKLFF. Written as DNA, the CDR3 is TGTGCCAGCAGTGAAGGACAGGGATTCAATGAAAAACTGTTTTTT.

Only one count was recorded for this clone. This chain links TRBV5-1 with TRBJ1-2, with D possibly being TRBD1 (5 bases). The ends were cut back, 0 bases at V and 6 bases at J, with 15 bases in the middle. There are 15 residues in the CDR3. The V gene's germline CDR1 is SGHRS and CDR2 YFSETQ. CDR3 sequence (DNA): TGCGCCAGCAGCTTGGAGAATGTTAGGGGAAATGGCTACACCTTC. This gives the protein CASSLENVRGNGYTF.

The rearrangement links TRBV10-3 to TRBJ1-3; D might be TRBD1 (5 bases). The germline V gene has CDR1 ENHRY and CDR2 SYGVKD. V lost 3 bases and J lost 0, with 9 bases in between. The CDR3 runs to 15 residues. DNA for the CDR3: TGTGCCATCAGTGATAGGGGTGACTCTGGAAACACCATATATTTT. It yields the protein CAISDRGDSGNTIYF.

This chain links TRBV5-4 with TRBJ2-3, with 10 bases fitting TRBD2. The V gene end was trimmed by 5 bases and the J gene end by 4 bases; junction bases not matched to a gene: 10. Germline CDR1 SGHNT, CDR2 YYREEE (reference sequence). CDR3 length equals 16 residues. Written as DNA, the CDR3 is TGTGCCAGCAGAGGAAAGCGGGAGGGTGTGCCAGATACGCAGTATTTT. Residues: CASRGKREGVPDTQYF.

V usage is TRBV3-1 (or the pseudogene TRBV3-2) and J usage is TRBJ2-1; D is perhaps TRBD2 (6 bases). The CDR3 runs 15 residues. Germline lookup yields CDR1 LGHDT and CDR2 YNNKEL (reference sequence). V was cut by 0 bases and J by 9 bases, with 15 bases left in between. CDR3 bases: TGTGCCAGCAGCCAAGACCTAGCGAGGGTCGTTGAGCAGTTCTTC. Residues: CASSQDLARVVEQFF.

This sequence joins TRBV5-4 and TRBJ2-1, with D perhaps TRBD2 (5 bases). Germline lookup yields CDR1 SGHNT and CDR2 YYREEE (reference sequence). V lost 2 bases to trimming and J lost 7 bases, with 7 bases between them. The CDR3 length is 12 residues. CDR3: CASSFTRNEQFF. CDR3 DNA: TGTGCCAGCAGCTTCACTAGGAATGAGCAGTTCTTC.